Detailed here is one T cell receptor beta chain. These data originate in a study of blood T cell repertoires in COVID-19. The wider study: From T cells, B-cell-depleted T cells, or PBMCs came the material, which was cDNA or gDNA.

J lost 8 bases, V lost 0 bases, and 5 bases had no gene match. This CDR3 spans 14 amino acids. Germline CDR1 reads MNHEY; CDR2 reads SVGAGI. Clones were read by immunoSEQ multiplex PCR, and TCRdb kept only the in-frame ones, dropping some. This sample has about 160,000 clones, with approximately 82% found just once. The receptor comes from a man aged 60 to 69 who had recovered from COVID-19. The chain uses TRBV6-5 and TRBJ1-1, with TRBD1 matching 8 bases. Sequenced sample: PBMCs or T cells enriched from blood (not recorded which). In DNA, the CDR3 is TGTGCCAGCAGTTACTCAGGACAGGGCAGGGAAGCTTTCTTT. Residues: CASSYSGQGREAFF.